Each of the 3 T cell receptor beta chains below was sequenced from the same sample in a study of PD-1 and CTLA-4 blockade in melanoma. TCRdb's table, derived via immunoSEQ multiplex PCR, lists solely in-frame clones and lacks some. The table lists about 21,000 clones, about 87% of them singletons. The source was CD8+ T cells from peripheral blood, collected before anti-PD-1 treatment. These receptors originate from a human donor with melanoma.

The chain is built from TRBV28 and TRBJ2-3, with a weak D call TRBD2 (5 bases). Germline CDR1 reads MDHEN; CDR2 reads SYDVKM. The CDR3 runs to 15 residues. The V end was cut by 6 bases, the J end by 4 bases, with 17 bases between. The CDR3: CASSPGVGGADTQYF. CDR3 bases: TGTGCCAGCAGCCCCGGAGTAGGAGGTGCAGATACGCAGTATTTT.

The chain links TRBV7-3 to TRBJ2-7, with D perhaps given as TRBD1 or TRBD2 (5 bases each). This CDR3 is 14 amino acids long. V lost 9 bases and J 0 bases, leaving 15 bases between the germline ends. Germline V gene sequence: CDR1 SGHTA, CDR2 FQGTGA. The CDR3 sequence is CARLPRGYSYEQYF. CDR3 nucleotides: TGTGCCAGACTGCCGAGGGGTTACTCCTACGAGCAGTACTTC.

The V gene is TRBV27, the J gene TRBJ2-2; 8 bases align to TRBD2. Germline assignment: CDR1 MNHEY and CDR2 SMNVEV (reference sequence). The J segment lost 4 bases and the V segment lost 0 bases, leaving 4 bases of the junction unmatched. The CDR3 runs 16 residues. This chain's CDR3 is CASSLSTSVSTGELFF. CDR3 in DNA: TGTGCCAGCAGTTTATCGACTAGCGTTAGCACCGGGGAGCTGTTTTTT.